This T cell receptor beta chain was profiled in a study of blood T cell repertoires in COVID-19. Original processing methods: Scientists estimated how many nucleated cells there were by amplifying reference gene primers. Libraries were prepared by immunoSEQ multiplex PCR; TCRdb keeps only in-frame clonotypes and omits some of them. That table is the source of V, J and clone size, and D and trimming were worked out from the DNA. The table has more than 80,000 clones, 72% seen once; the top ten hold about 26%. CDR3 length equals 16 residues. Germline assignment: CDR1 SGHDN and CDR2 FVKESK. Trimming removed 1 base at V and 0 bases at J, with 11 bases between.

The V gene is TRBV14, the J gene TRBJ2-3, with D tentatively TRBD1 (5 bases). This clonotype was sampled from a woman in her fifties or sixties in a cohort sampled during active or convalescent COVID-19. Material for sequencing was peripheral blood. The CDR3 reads CASSQVETASTDTQYF. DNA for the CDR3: TGTGCCAGCAGCCAAGTCGAGACAGCAAGCACAGATACGCAGTATTTT.